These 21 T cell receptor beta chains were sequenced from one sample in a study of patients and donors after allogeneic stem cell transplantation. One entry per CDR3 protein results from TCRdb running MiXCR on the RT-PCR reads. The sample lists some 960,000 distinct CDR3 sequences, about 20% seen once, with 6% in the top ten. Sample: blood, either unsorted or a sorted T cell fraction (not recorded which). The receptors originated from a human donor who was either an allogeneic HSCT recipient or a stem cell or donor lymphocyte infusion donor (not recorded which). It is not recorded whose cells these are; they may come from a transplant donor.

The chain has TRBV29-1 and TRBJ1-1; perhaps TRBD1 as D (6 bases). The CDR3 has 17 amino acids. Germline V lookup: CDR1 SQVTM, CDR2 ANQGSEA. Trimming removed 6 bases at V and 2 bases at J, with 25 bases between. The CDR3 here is CSVGGGRGRAGNTEAFF. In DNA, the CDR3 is TGCAGCGTCGGGGGAGGTCGGGGGCGCGCGGGTAACACTGAAGCTTTCTTT.

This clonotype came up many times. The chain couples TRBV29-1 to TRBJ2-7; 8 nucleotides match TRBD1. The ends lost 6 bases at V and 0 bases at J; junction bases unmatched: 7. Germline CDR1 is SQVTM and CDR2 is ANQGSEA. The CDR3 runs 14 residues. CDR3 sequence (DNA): TGCAGCGTGGAGACAGGGGATAGCTCCTACGAGCAGTACTTC. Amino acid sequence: CSVETGDSSYEQYF.

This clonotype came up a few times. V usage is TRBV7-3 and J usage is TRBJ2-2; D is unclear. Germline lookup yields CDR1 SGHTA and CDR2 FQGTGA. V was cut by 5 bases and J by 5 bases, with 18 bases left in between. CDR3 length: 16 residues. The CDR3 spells CASSPQPNGGTGELFF. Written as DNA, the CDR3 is TGTGCCAGCAGCCCCCAACCCAATGGTGGGACCGGGGAGCTGTTTTTT.

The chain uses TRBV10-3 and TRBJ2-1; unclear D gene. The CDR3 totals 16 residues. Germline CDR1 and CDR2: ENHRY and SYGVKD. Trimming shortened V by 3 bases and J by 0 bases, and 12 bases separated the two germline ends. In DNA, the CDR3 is TGTGCCATCAGTGACGGGTTCAAGAGCTCCTACAATGAGCAGTTCTTC. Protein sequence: CAISDGFKSSYNEQFF.

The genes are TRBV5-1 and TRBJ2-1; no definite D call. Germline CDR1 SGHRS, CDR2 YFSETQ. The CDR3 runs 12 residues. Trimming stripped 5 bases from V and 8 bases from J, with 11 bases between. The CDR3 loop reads CASSGPGHEQFF. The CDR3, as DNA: TGCGCCAGCAGTGGACCTGGACATGAGCAGTTCTTC.

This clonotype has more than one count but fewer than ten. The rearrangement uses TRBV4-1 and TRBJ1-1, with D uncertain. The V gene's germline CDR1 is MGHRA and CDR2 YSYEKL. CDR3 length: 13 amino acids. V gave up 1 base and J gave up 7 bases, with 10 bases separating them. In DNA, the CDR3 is TGCGCCAGCAGCCAAGTCGGGCCGATTGAAGCTTTCTTT. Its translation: CASSQVGPIEAFF.

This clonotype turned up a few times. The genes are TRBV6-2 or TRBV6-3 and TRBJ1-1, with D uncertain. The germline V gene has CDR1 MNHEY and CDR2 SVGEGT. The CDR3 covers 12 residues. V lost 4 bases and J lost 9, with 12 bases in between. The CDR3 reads CASSSTPFQAFF. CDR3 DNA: TGTGCCAGCAGTTCCACCCCCTTTCAAGCTTTCTTT.

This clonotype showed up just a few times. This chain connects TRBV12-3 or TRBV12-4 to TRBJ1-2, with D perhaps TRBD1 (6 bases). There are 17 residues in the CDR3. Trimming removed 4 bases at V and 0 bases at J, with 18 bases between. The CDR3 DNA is TGTGCCAGCAGTTCCACAGGGAATGGGGGCTCTAACTATGGCTACACCTTC. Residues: CASSSTGNGGSNYGYTF.

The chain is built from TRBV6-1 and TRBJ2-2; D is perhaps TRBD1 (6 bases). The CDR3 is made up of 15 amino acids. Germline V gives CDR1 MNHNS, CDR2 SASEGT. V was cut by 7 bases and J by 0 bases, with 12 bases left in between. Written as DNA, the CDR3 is TGTGCCAGCATTCCGGGACACCCGAACACCGGGGAGCTGTTTTTT. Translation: CASIPGHPNTGELFF.

CDR3 in DNA: TGTGCCAGCAGTAGGACTTCGCGCCGAAATAACTATGGCTACACCTTC. Protein sequence: CASSRTSRRNNYGYTF. This chain connects TRBV6-1 to TRBJ1-2; the D is unclear. Trimming took off 5 bases at V and 1 base at J, with 17 bases between the two ends. The CDR3 is 16 amino acids. Germline V gene lookup returns CDR1 MNHNS and CDR2 SASEGT.

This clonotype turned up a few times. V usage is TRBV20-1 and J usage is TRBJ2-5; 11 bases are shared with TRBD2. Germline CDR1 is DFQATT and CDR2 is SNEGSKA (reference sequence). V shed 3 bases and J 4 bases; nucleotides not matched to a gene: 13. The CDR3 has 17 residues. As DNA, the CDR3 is TGCAGTGCTAGCCCACTAGCGGGAGAGGGCATTGGAGAGACCCAGTACTTC. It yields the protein CSASPLAGEGIGETQYF.

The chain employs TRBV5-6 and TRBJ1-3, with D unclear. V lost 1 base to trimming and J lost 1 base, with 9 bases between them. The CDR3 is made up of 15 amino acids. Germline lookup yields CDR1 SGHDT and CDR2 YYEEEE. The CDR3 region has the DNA TGTGCCAGCAGCTTGTTGCGGGTATCTGGAAACACCATATATTTT. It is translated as CASSLLRVSGNTIYF.

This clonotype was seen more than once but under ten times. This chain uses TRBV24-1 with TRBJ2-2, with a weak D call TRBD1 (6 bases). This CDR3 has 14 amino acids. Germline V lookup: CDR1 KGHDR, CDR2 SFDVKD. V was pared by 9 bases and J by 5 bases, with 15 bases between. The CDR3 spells CATGGQPGTGELFF. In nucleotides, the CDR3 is TGTGCCACCGGTGGACAGCCGGGGACCGGGGAGCTGTTTTTT.

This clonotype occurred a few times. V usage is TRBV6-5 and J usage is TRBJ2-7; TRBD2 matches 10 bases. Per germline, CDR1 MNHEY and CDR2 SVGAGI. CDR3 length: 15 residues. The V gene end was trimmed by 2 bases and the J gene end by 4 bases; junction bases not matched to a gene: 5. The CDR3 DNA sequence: TGTGCCAGCAGTTACCGAGCGGGAGGGCCGTACGAGCAGTACTTC. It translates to CASSYRAGGPYEQYF.

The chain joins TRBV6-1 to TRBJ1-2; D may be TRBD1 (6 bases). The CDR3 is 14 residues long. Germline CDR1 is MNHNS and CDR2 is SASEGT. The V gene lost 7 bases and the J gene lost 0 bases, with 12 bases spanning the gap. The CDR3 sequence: CASTRQDPNYGYTF. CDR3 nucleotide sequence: TGTGCCAGCACACGACAGGATCCTAACTATGGCTACACCTTC.

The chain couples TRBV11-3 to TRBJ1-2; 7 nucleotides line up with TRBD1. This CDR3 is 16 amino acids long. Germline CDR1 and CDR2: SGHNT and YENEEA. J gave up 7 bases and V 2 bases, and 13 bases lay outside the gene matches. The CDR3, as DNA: TGTGCCAGCAGCTTAAGAGCAGGGGGATTCGTCGGTGGCTACACCTTC. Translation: CASSLRAGGFVGGYTF.

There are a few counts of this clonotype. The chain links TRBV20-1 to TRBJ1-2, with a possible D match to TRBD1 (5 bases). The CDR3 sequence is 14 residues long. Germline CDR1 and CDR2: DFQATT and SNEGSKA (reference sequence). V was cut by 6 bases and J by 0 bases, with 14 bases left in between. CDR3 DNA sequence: TGCAGTGCCAACAACAGGAAAGCTAACTATGGCTACACCTTC. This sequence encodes CSANNRKANYGYTF.

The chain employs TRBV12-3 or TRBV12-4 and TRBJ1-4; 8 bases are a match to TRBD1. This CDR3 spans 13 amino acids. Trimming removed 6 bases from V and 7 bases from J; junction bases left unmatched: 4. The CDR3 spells CASRRTGSEKLFF. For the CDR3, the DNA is TGTGCCAGCAGACGGACAGGGTCTGAAAAACTGTTTTTT.

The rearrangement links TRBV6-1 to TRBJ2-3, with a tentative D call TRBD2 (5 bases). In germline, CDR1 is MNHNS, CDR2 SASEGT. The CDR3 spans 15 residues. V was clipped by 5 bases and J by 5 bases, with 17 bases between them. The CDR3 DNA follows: TGTGCCAGCAGTCTACGAACCGGGGAGAGAGATACGCAGTATTTT. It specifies CASSLRTGERDTQYF.

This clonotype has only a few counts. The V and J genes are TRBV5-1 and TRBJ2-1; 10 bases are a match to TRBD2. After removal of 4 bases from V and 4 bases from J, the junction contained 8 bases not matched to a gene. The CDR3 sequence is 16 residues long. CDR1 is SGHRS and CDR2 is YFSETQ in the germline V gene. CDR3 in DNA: TGCGCCAGCAGCACTTCTAAGCGGGGGGGTTACAATGAGCAGTTCTTC. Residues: CASSTSKRGGYNEQFF.

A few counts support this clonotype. The CDR3 sequence: CASSLNSGPVEAFF. DNA of the CDR3: TGTGCCAGCAGCTTAAATTCAGGCCCGGTTGAAGCTTTCTTT. The V and J genes are TRBV7-8 and TRBJ1-1; no clear D gene. CDR1 is SGHVS and CDR2 is FQNEAQ in the germline V gene. V was cut by 2 bases and J by 7 bases, with 14 bases left in between. This CDR3 is 14 amino acids long. Filled out from reference TRBV7-8 and TRBJ1-1, the complete variable domain reads GAGVSQSPRYKVAKRGQDVALRCDPISGHVSLFWYQQALGQGPEFLTYFQNEAQLDKSGLPSDRFFAERPEGSVSTLKIQRTQQEDSAVYLCASSLNSGPVEAFFGQGTRLTVV.